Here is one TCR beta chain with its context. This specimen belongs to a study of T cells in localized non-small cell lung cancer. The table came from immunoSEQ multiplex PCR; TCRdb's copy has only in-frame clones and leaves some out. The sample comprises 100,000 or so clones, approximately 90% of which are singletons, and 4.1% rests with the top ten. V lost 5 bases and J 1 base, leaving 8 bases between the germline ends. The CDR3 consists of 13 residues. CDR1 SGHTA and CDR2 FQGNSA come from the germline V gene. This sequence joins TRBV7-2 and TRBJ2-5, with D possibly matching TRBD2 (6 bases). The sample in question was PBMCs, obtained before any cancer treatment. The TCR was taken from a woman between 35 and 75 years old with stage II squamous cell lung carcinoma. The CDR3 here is CASSGDSQETQYF. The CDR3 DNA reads TGTGCCAGCAGCGGGGACTCCCAAGAGACCCAGTACTTC.